A single sample is the source of the 18 T cell receptor beta chains below, sequenced in a study of T-cell reconstitution after alpha-beta-depleted transplantation in children. Unique molecular identifiers were built into the TCRbeta library. TCRdb called the PCR reads again in MiXCR, with one record for every CDR3 protein. This repertoire shows 600,000 to 700,000 distinct CDR3 sequences, roughly 14% found once; its top ten account for around 0.76%. Sequencing was performed on PBMCs, taken before TCRalphabeta/CD19-depleted stem cell transplant. Source of these receptors: a girl aged 2-10 years with congenital amegakaryocytic thrombocytopenia, due to receive a stem cell transplant.

Only a few counts were recorded for this clonotype. The genes are TRBV5-1 and TRBJ2-1, with 8 bases identical to TRBD2. This CDR3 comprises 14 residues. Per the germline V gene, CDR1 is SGHRS and CDR2 is YFSETQ. With 6 bases clipped from V and 7 bases from J, the junction kept 9 bases outside the gene matches. This CDR3 is CASKRLAPGNEQFF. CDR3 bases: TGCGCCAGCAAAAGACTAGCGCCAGGGAATGAGCAGTTCTTC.

This clonotype has at least ten counts. V and J are TRBV5-6 and TRBJ2-2, with unresolved D. The CDR3 totals 12 residues. V was pared by 4 bases and J by 3 bases, with 4 bases between. Per the germline V gene, CDR1 is SGHDT and CDR2 is YYEEEE. CDR3 nucleotide sequence: TGTGCCAGCAGCCGTTACACCGGGGAGCTGTTTTTT. It codes for CASSRYTGELFF.

The chain carries TRBV5-1 and TRBJ2-5, with D perhaps matching TRBD1 (5 bases). CDR3 size: 13 residues. V was trimmed by 7 bases and J by 4 bases, leaving 14 bases between them. The germline CDR1 and CDR2 sequences are SGHRS and YFSETQ. The DNA of the CDR3 is TGCGCCAGCGCGAAAAACAGGCGAGAGACCCAGTACTTC. This sequence encodes CASAKNRRETQYF.

This clonotype turned up a few times. The V call is TRBV20-1, the J call TRBJ2-1; 16 bases map to TRBD2. Trimming removed 2 bases from V and 1 base from J; junction bases left unmatched: 5. Germline CDR1 reads DFQATT; CDR2 reads SNEGSKA (reference sequence). There are 18 residues in the CDR3. For the CDR3, the DNA is TGCAGTGCTAGACCGGGACTAGCGGGAGGGCCGTCCTACAATGAGCAGTTCTTC. As protein: CSARPGLAGGPSYNEQFF.

In its sample, this clonotype was seen many times. J is TRBJ2-7 and V is TRBV20-1; D might be TRBD2 (6 bases). The CDR3 is 19 residues long. Between the trimmed V and J ends, which lost 6 bases and 4 bases, there was a span of 34 bases. CDR1 and CDR2 from the germline V gene are DFQATT and SNEGSKA (reference sequence). The CDR3 here is CSAGGVNTQVGTIFYEQYF. DNA for the CDR3: TGCAGTGCCGGAGGGGTCAACACCCAGGTCGGAACAATTTTTTACGAGCAGTACTTC.

This rearrangement joins TRBV20-1 to TRBJ1-4, with a weak D call TRBD1 (5 bases). Trimming shortened V by 1 base and J by 8 bases, and 11 bases separated the two germline ends. The CDR3 covers 13 residues. Germline assignment: CDR1 DFQATT and CDR2 SNEGSKA (reference sequence). Here the CDR3 DNA reads TGCAGTGCTAGAGGGAATTGGGGGGAAAAACTGTTTTTT. Protein product: CSARGNWGEKLFF.

This clonotype was recorded at least ten times. The rearrangement uses TRBV20-1 and TRBJ1-3; possible D gene TRBD1, 6 bases. The V gene's germline CDR1 is DFQATT and CDR2 SNEGSKA (reference sequence). The CDR3 length is 13 residues. V lost 1 base and J lost 3, with 7 bases in between. CDR3 in DNA: TGCAGTGCTAGAGGGACAGTTGGAAACACCATATATTTT. Protein product: CSARGTVGNTIYF.

This clonotype was counted only a few times. The CDR3 coding sequence is TGTGCCAGCAGCTTACGGGACGCACGCCAAGAGACCCAGTACTTC. This translates into CASSLRDARQETQYF. This chain connects TRBV7-8 to TRBJ2-5, with D perhaps being TRBD1 or TRBD2 (5 bases each). V lost 2 bases and J lost 1, with 11 bases in between. The CDR3 is made up of 15 amino acids. Germline V gene data show CDR1 as SGHVS and CDR2 as FQNEAQ.

This clonotype was counted once. V is TRBV19 and J is TRBJ1-1; perhaps TRBD1 as D (5 bases). The V gene's germline CDR1 is LNHDA and CDR2 SQIVND (reference sequence). CDR3 length equals 14 residues. Trimming cost V 7 bases and J 3 bases, with 15 bases left between them. CDR3 in DNA: TGTGCCAGTAAACCATACGACAGAGACACTGAAGCTTTCTTT. This gives the protein CASKPYDRDTEAFF.

This clonotype was detected a few times. The chain has TRBV5-1 and TRBJ1-2; tentative D call: TRBD1 (5 bases). The CDR3 loop spans 14 amino acids. Trimming cost V 3 bases and J 5 bases, with 14 bases left between them. The germline V gene encodes CDR1 SGHRS and CDR2 YFSETQ. The CDR3 loop is CASSSGTSGYGYTF. The CDR3 bases are TGCGCCAGCAGCTCGGGGACCTCGGGATATGGCTACACCTTC.

A few counts support this clonotype. The J gene is TRBJ2-7, the V gene TRBV5-1, with a weak D call TRBD2 (5 bases). From germline, CDR1 is SGHRS and CDR2 YFSETQ. Trimming took off 4 bases at V and 4 bases at J, with 18 bases between the two ends. The CDR3 runs 15 residues. DNA of the CDR3: TGCGCCAGCAGCCCCGATGGGAGACGGATTTACGAGCAGTACTTC. It is translated as CASSPDGRRIYEQYF.

This clonotype was counted at least ten times. This chain links TRBV20-1 with TRBJ2-1; D is possibly TRBD2 (6 bases). The CDR3 sequence is 14 residues long. V was pared by 1 base and J by 3 bases, with 10 bases between. Germline CDR1 is DFQATT and CDR2 is SNEGSKA (reference sequence). CDR3 residues: CSARGDGGYNEQFF. CDR3 bases: TGCAGTGCTAGAGGAGACGGGGGCTACAATGAGCAGTTCTTC.

This clonotype was detected many times. This chain links TRBV5-1 with TRBJ2-1; 13 positions match TRBD2. Trimming at V came to 2 bases and at J to 7 bases, leaving 3 bases not matched to a gene. This CDR3 region has 15 residues. The V gene's germline CDR1 is SGHRS and CDR2 YFSETQ. The CDR3 DNA sequence: TGCGCCAGCAGCTTCAGACTAGCGGGAGGAAATGAGCAGTTCTTC. Protein: CASSFRLAGGNEQFF.

A few counts support this clonotype. The chain is built from TRBV12-3 or TRBV12-4 and TRBJ2-1; D unclear. Trimming shortened V by 5 bases and J by 2 bases, and 7 bases separated the two germline ends. The CDR3 is made up of 13 amino acids. CDR3 amino acids: CASSMGPYNEQFF. The CDR3 DNA reads TGTGCCAGCAGTATGGGCCCCTACAATGAGCAGTTCTTC.

V and J are TRBV29-1 and TRBJ2-7; 8 nucleotides match TRBD2. V was clipped by 0 bases and J by 3 bases; unmatched bases: 1. The germline V gene has CDR1 SQVTM and CDR2 ANQGSEA. CDR3 length equals 13 residues. The CDR3 DNA follows: TGCAGCGTTGAAGAGGGGACTAGCTACGAGCAGTACTTC. This gives the protein CSVEEGTSYEQYF.

This clonotype was counted ten times or more. This sequence joins TRBV29-1 and TRBJ2-5; 7 bases fit TRBD1. Per germline, CDR1 SQVTM and CDR2 ANQGSEA. This CDR3 spans 13 amino acids. V was clipped by 7 bases and J by 4 bases; unmatched bases: 9. CDR3 DNA sequence: TGCAGCGCAGAGACAGGGTCAGGAGAGACCCAGTACTTC. Its translation is CSAETGSGETQYF.

This clonotype has ten or more counts. The chain recombines TRBV12-3 or TRBV12-4 with TRBJ2-1, with D possibly being TRBD1 (6 bases). The CDR3 has 14 residues. V was shortened by 6 bases and J by 7 bases, with 16 bases between the two germline ends. CDR3 protein: CASRRTGTLNEQFF. CDR3 DNA sequence: TGTGCCAGCAGGCGGACCGGGACACTGAATGAGCAGTTCTTC.

This clonotype was seen many times. The chain employs TRBV5-1 and TRBJ1-1; maybe TRBD1 (5 bases). The V end was cut by 1 base, the J end by 8 bases, with 6 bases between. The CDR3 runs 11 residues. CDR1 SGHRS and CDR2 YFSETQ come from the germline V gene. The chain's CDR3 is CASSLRGEAFF. CDR3 sequence (DNA): TGCGCCAGCAGCTTGAGGGGAGAAGCTTTCTTT. The full variable domain, rest sourced from reference TRBV5-1 and TRBJ1-1, is KAGVTQTPRYLIKTRGQQVTLSCSPISGHRSVSWYQQTPGQGLQFLFEYFSETQRNKGNFPGRFSGRQFSNSRSEMNVSTLELGDSALYLCASSLRGEAFFGQGTRLTVV.